This entry lists 10 T cell receptor beta chains sequenced from one sample in a study of blood T cell repertoires in COVID-19. Sequencing was performed with immunoSEQ multiplex PCR; in TCRdb, only in-frame clones are kept and a portion is missing. The repertoire consists of about 60,000 clones, with about 82% occurring once and the leading ten covering about 38%. The sequencing input was peripheral blood. Source of these receptors: a human donor in a cohort sampled during active COVID-19.

The CDR3 here is CASSDGGLVGGSQYF. CDR3 in DNA: TGTGCCAGCAGTGACGGGGGACTAGTAGGGGGATCGCAGTATTTT. The V gene is TRBV2, the J gene TRBJ2-3; 8 bases fit TRBD2. The germline gives CDR1 SNHLY, CDR2 FYNNEI. There are 15 residues in the CDR3. V lost 3 bases to trimming and J lost 10 bases; unmatched junction nucleotides: 12.

CDR3 sequence: CASSGRGANTEAFF. In DNA, the CDR3 is TGTGCCAGCAGCGGTAGAGGAGCGAACACTGAAGCTTTCTTT. The chain links TRBV9 to TRBJ1-1; D is uncertain. There are 14 residues in the CDR3. The ends were cut back, 3 bases at V and 1 base at J, with 10 bases in the middle. Germline values: CDR1 SGDLS, CDR2 YYNGEE.

This clone showed up just a few times. The chain combines TRBV21-1 with TRBJ1-1; no DNA check was done on the table's D call, TRBD1. TRBV21-1 is recorded as a pseudogene. The CDR3 has 16 amino acids. In nucleotides, the CDR3 is TGTGCCAGCAGCACGTCGGACAGGTGGCCGAACACTGAAGCTTTCTTT. This encodes CASSTSDRWPNTEAFF.

This clone was picked up one time. This chain links TRBV19 with TRBJ2-3; 7 bases are shared with TRBD2. CDR1 LNHDA and CDR2 SQIVND come from the germline V gene (reference sequence). Trimming took 8 bases from V and 0 from J; bases not matched to a gene: 5. This CDR3 region has 14 residues. The CDR3 coding sequence is TGTGCCAGTGCTAGGGGAGGGAGCACAGATACGCAGTATTTT. As protein: CASARGGSTDTQYF. Drawing the rest from reference TRBV19 and TRBJ2-3, the complete variable domain is DGGITQSPKYLFRKEGQNVTLSCEQNLNHDAMYWYRQDPGQGLRLIYYSQIVNDFQKGDIAEGYSVSREKKESFPLTVTSAQKNPTAFYLCASARGGSTDTQYFGPGTRLTVL.

The chain has TRBV5-5 and TRBJ2-5, with TRBD1 as a possible D gene (5 bases). Trimming removed 1 base from V and 0 bases from J, with 10 bases in between. The length of the CDR3 is 15 residues. The germline V gene has CDR1 SGHKS and CDR2 YYEKEE (reference sequence). CDR3 sequence (DNA): TGTGCCAGCAGCTTGATTACAGGCCACCAAGAGACCCAGTACTTC. Translating gives CASSLITGHQETQYF.

The chain links TRBV5-1 to TRBJ1-1; 8 nucleotides align to TRBD1. The trim removed 4 bases at V and 3 bases at J, leaving 5 bases unmatched. Germline V gene lookup returns CDR1 SGHRS and CDR2 YFSETQ. The CDR3 has 14 residues. The chain's CDR3 is CASSSRGLDTEAFF. DNA of the CDR3: TGCGCCAGCAGCAGCAGGGGGCTTGACACTGAAGCTTTCTTT.

The table lists this clone with a few counts. The chain employs TRBV19 and TRBJ2-1; TRBD2 agrees at 11 bases. The length of the CDR3 is 15 residues. V was pared by 5 bases and J by 7 bases, with 7 bases of the junction left unmatched. Germline-derived CDR1 and CDR2 are LNHDA and SQIVND (reference sequence). The DNA of the CDR3 is TGTGCCAGTAGTGCTACTAGCGGGGGTTTAAATGAGCAGTTCTTC. It encodes CASSATSGGLNEQFF.

This clone was counted a single time. The chain recombines TRBV6-2 or TRBV6-3 with TRBJ2-7; D call uncertain. Per germline, CDR1 MNHEY and CDR2 SVGEGT. Trimming shortened V by 6 bases and J by 3 bases, and 12 bases separated the two germline ends. This CDR3 contains 13 residues. CDR3 amino acids: CASSDGYYYEQYF. The CDR3 coding sequence is TGTGCCAGCAGCGACGGATACTACTACGAGCAGTACTTC.

The V call is TRBV18, the J call TRBJ1-5; 7 bases agree with TRBD1. CDR3 length: 14 residues. Germline V lookup: CDR1 KGHSH, CDR2 LQKENI. With V trimmed by 5 bases and J by 2 bases, 3 bases remained unmatched. The CDR3 sequence is CASSSDRGNQPQHF. CDR3 DNA: TGTGCCAGCTCAAGCGACAGGGGCAATCAGCCCCAGCATTTT.

The chain links TRBV5-1 to TRBJ2-1; 11 positions agree with TRBD2. V gave up 0 bases and J gave up 6 bases; unmatched junction bases: 11. The CDR3 contains 18 residues. Germline V CDR1 and CDR2: SGHRS, YFSETQ. CDR3 protein: CASSLGILASGGFNEQFF. The CDR3 coding sequence is TGCGCCAGCAGCTTGGGTATCTTGGCTAGCGGGGGGTTCAATGAGCAGTTCTTC.